This paragraph covers one TCR beta chain sequence. This entry comes from a study of T cell changes during pregnancy in multiple sclerosis. Profiled with immunoSEQ multiplex PCR; TCRdb holds only in-frame clones, not every one. The sample holds around 81,000 clones; 92% are singletons and the top ten take 3% to 4.5%. The germline gives CDR1 MNHEY, CDR2 SMNVEV (reference sequence). The ends were cut back, 8 bases at V and 1 base at J, with 12 bases in the middle. The CDR3 is made up of 13 amino acids. The chain has TRBV27 and TRBJ2-7, with D possibly TRBD2 on 5 matching bases. This TCR was recovered from a female donor in good health, enrolled as a control in a pregnancy study. Specimen: peripheral blood, collected after pregnancy. The CDR3 sequence: CASSPSGSYEQYF. In DNA form, the CDR3 reads TGTGCCAGCTCCCCCAGCGGATCCTACGAGCAGTACTTC.